The 21 T cell receptor beta chains below all came from one sample that was sequenced in a study of beta chain features in type 1 diabetes. Reverse transcribing all isolated RNA meant expressed TCRB transcripts were sequenced. The data were produced by immunoSEQ multiplex PCR, yet TCRdb's version contains in-frame clones alone and is incomplete. The sample holds more than 300,000 clones, roughly 16% seen once. Material for sequencing was naive CD4+ T cells from blood. These receptors originate from a woman aged 18-29 years in good health.

This clone came up a few times. The chain carries TRBV5-1 and TRBJ2-5, with D hard to call. Trimming shortened V by 1 base and J by 1 base, and 8 bases separated the two germline ends. Germline V lookup: CDR1 SGHRS, CDR2 YFSETQ. This CDR3 has 14 amino acids. CDR3 sequence: CASSLTGLQETQYF. The CDR3 bases are TGCGCCAGCAGCTTGACGGGTCTCCAAGAGACCCAGTACTTC.

This clone showed up just a few times. V usage is TRBV7-9 and J usage is TRBJ2-2; the D gene is possibly TRBD2 (5 bases). Germline V gives CDR1 SEHNR, CDR2 FQNEAQ (reference sequence). The CDR3 is made up of 15 amino acids. Trimming took off 5 bases at V and 4 bases at J, with 14 bases between the two ends. This chain's CDR3 is CASSPPQRSTGELFF. CDR3 sequence (DNA): TGTGCCAGCAGCCCGCCCCAGCGGTCCACCGGGGAGCTGTTTTTT.

This clone was seen a handful of times. The chain carries TRBV5-1 and TRBJ2-3, with TRBD2 matching 12 bases. The ends lost 4 bases at V and 1 base at J; junction bases unmatched: 10. CDR3 length: 18 amino acids. Germline values: CDR1 SGHRS, CDR2 YFSETQ. The CDR3 nucleotides are TGCGCCAGCAGCCTTGGACTAGCGGGACGTCGTGGCACAGATACGCAGTATTTT. Its protein is CASSLGLAGRRGTDTQYF.

This clone was seen more than once but under ten times. V gene TRBV30 combines with J gene TRBJ2-7, with 7 bases that match TRBD1. CDR1 and CDR2 from the germline V gene are GTSNPN and SVGIG (reference sequence). Trimming cost V 5 bases and J 2 bases; bases outside gene matches: 6. The CDR3 consists of 13 residues. CDR3 amino acids: CAWGQAKAYEQYF. CDR3 sequence (DNA): TGTGCCTGGGGACAGGCGAAGGCCTACGAGCAGTACTTC.

This clone occurred a few times. The chain links TRBV27 to TRBJ1-5; a weak D match, TRBD1 (6 bases). Germline V gene sequence: CDR1 MNHEY, CDR2 SMNVEV (reference sequence). V lost 5 bases and J lost 7, with 15 bases in between. This CDR3 contains 14 residues. DNA for the CDR3: TGTGCCAGCAGTCCCTGGACAGCAACCCAGCCCCAGCATTTT. Its translation is CASSPWTATQPQHF.

The chain couples TRBV7-9 to TRBJ2-1, with 9 bases lining up with TRBD2. This CDR3 is built from 17 residues. Trimming removed 5 bases from V and 3 bases from J; junction bases left unmatched: 11. In germline, CDR1 is SEHNR, CDR2 FQNEAQ (reference sequence). The CDR3 here is CASSTRVVREGYNEQFF. The CDR3 DNA follows: TGTGCCAGCAGCACCCGGGTGGTGCGGGAGGGCTACAATGAGCAGTTCTTC.

In its sample, this clone was seen a few times. The chain joins TRBV28 to TRBJ2-1, with 9 bases lining up with TRBD2. V was pared by 7 bases and J by 6 bases, with 7 bases of the junction left unmatched. Germline V CDR1 and CDR2: MDHEN, SYDVKM. The CDR3 runs 14 residues. The CDR3 here is CASMRSGRSNEQFF. The DNA for the CDR3 is TGTGCCAGCATGCGCAGCGGGAGGAGCAATGAGCAGTTCTTC.

This clone was counted only a few times. The genes are TRBV7-3 and TRBJ2-7, with 8 bases matching TRBD1. The CDR3 contains 15 residues. Germline V gene data show CDR1 as SGHTA and CDR2 as FQGTGA. The V gene end was trimmed by 4 bases and the J gene end by 4 bases; junction bases not matched to a gene: 9. The CDR3 sequence is CASSSLPGQEYEQYF. The CDR3 region has the DNA TGTGCCAGCAGCTCCCTACCGGGACAGGAGTACGAGCAGTACTTC.

This clone occurred a few times. The rearrangement uses TRBV30 and TRBJ2-1; D might be TRBD1 (6 bases). Trimming pared 3 bases from V and 12 bases from J, leaving 15 bases between. The germline V gene has CDR1 GTSNPN and CDR2 SVGIG (reference sequence). This CDR3 has 12 amino acids. CDR3 loop: CAWRPTGSRQFF. The CDR3 region has the DNA TGTGCCTGGAGGCCTACAGGGTCTAGGCAGTTCTTC.

To note about this clone: The same CDR3 arises from other DNA sequences in this sample as well. The chain links TRBV7-9 to TRBJ1-5; 9 positions agree with TRBD1. Trimming at V came to 5 bases and at J to 5 bases, leaving 4 bases not matched to a gene. Germline-derived CDR1 and CDR2 are SEHNR and FQNEAQ (reference sequence). The CDR3 loop spans 14 amino acids. CDR3 protein: CASSPDRGDQPQHF. The CDR3 DNA reads TGTGCCAGCAGCCCGGACAGGGGAGATCAGCCCCAGCATTTT.

This chain connects TRBV30 to TRBJ2-7; the D gene is possibly TRBD2 (5 bases). Trimming removed 2 bases from V and 1 base from J, with 9 bases in between. The CDR3 runs 13 residues. Germline values: CDR1 GTSNPN, CDR2 SVGIG (reference sequence). In DNA form, the CDR3 reads TGTGCCTGGAGTACCGGAGGATCCTACGAGCAGTACTTC. Its protein product is CAWSTGGSYEQYF. Looking up the rest from reference TRBV30 and TRBJ2-7 gives the full variable domain: SQTIHQWPATLVQPVGSPLSLECTVEGTSNPNLYWYRQAAGRGLQLLFYSVGIGQISSEVPQNLSASRPQDRQFILSSKKLLLSDSGFYLCAWSTGGSYEQYFGPGTRLTVT.

The CDR3 spells CASSPIDTNEQFF. CDR3 bases: TGTGCCAGCAGTCCCATAGACACCAATGAGCAGTTCTTC. The rearrangement uses TRBV28 and TRBJ2-1; D gene ambiguous. Trimming took off 5 bases at V and 6 bases at J, with 11 bases between the two ends. Per the germline V gene, CDR1 is MDHEN and CDR2 is SYDVKM. This CDR3 spans 13 amino acids.

Turning to this clone: Other nucleotide sequences from this sample produce the same CDR3. V gene TRBV7-2 combines with J gene TRBJ2-3; 11 bases match TRBD2. Trimming cost V 5 bases and J 0 bases; bases outside gene matches: 4. Germline CDR1 and CDR2: SGHTA and FQGNSA. The length of the CDR3 is 16 residues. CDR3 sequence reads: CASSPRLAGSTDTQYF. The DNA for the CDR3 is TGTGCCAGCAGCCCCCGACTAGCGGGGAGCACAGATACGCAGTATTTT.

J is TRBJ1-1 and V is TRBV7-2; weak D call: TRBD1 (6 bases). Between the trimmed V and J ends, which lost 4 bases and 5 bases, there was a span of 11 bases. This CDR3 has 13 residues. The germline gives CDR1 SGHTA, CDR2 FQGNSA. Written as DNA, the CDR3 is TGTGCCAGCAGCTCCGGGCAGGGGACTGAAGCTTTCTTT. Protein product: CASSSGQGTEAFF.

As DNA, the CDR3 is TGTGCCAGCAGTTTATATGGCAGGGGAAGCAATCAGCCCCAGCATTTT. Translated: CASSLYGRGSNQPQHF. The gene calls are TRBV28 and TRBJ1-5; D may be TRBD1 (6 bases). Germline V lookup: CDR1 MDHEN, CDR2 SYDVKM. V was clipped by 1 base and J by 1 base, with 11 bases between them. The CDR3 spans 16 residues.

This clone was counted only a few times. This chain uses TRBV29-1 with TRBJ2-7; 8 nucleotides match TRBD1. V gave up 4 bases and J gave up 3 bases; unmatched junction bases: 5. Germline V gives CDR1 SQVTM, CDR2 ANQGSEA. This CDR3 region has 13 residues. CDR3 residues: CSVAPGQGYEQYF. In DNA form, the CDR3 reads TGCAGCGTTGCCCCTGGACAGGGCTACGAGCAGTACTTC.

This chain links TRBV14 with TRBJ2-3, with D uncertain. CDR1 and CDR2 from the germline V gene are SGHDN and FVKESK. The CDR3 covers 14 residues. V lost 0 bases to trimming and J lost 0 bases, with 4 bases between them. The CDR3 region has the DNA TGTGCCAGCAGCCAAGACGTTAGCACAGATACGCAGTATTTT. Translated: CASSQDVSTDTQYF.

The chain couples TRBV30 to TRBJ2-7; perhaps TRBD1 as D (6 bases). V lost 0 bases, J lost 2 bases, and 8 bases lay in between. This CDR3 is 13 amino acids long. The germline V gene has CDR1 GTSNPN and CDR2 SVGIG (reference sequence). The chain's CDR3 is CAWSVQGPYEQYF. The CDR3 coding sequence is TGTGCCTGGAGTGTACAGGGACCCTACGAGCAGTACTTC.

This clone was seen more than once but under ten times. V and J are TRBV5-1 and TRBJ2-7; a possible D gene is TRBD2 (5 bases). Germline assignment: CDR1 SGHRS and CDR2 YFSETQ. V was shortened by 4 bases and J by 3 bases, with 17 bases between the two germline ends. CDR3 length: 15 amino acids. CDR3 in DNA: TGCGCCAGCAGCCCCCGGGGAGCTGGGTACTACGAGCAGTACTTC. As protein: CASSPRGAGYYEQYF.

The genes are TRBV5-1 and TRBJ2-3; maybe TRBD1 (5 bases). CDR1 and CDR2 (germline): SGHRS, YFSETQ. V was clipped by 2 bases and J by 0 bases, with 16 bases between them. CDR3 length: 17 amino acids. The CDR3 DNA follows: TGCGCCAGCAGCTTCCCAGGGCCCACCCGGAGCACAGATACGCAGTATTTT. Protein product: CASSFPGPTRSTDTQYF.

V gene TRBV7-9 combines with J gene TRBJ1-1; the D is unclear. V was clipped by 1 base and J by 0 bases, with 6 bases between them. The germline V gene encodes CDR1 SEHNR and CDR2 FQNEAQ (reference sequence). This CDR3 has 14 residues. CDR3 in DNA: TGTGCCAGCAGCTTAGATAACTTGAACACTGAAGCTTTCTTT. It encodes CASSLDNLNTEAFF.